Following are 24 T cell receptor beta chains from one sample sequenced in a study of CD8 T cells in ankylosing spondylitis. Each CDR3 protein gets one entry after TCRdb re-called the 5' RACE reads with MiXCR. The sample has about 300,000 distinct CDR3 sequences, 9.5% to 13% seen once; the top ten hold about 10%. The sample taken for sequencing was blood, either unsorted or a sorted T cell fraction (not recorded which). These receptors were taken from a female donor with ankylosing spondylitis or in good health (not recorded which).

This clonotype was recorded a few times. The chain links TRBV2 to TRBJ2-7, with D unresolved. The CDR3 is made up of 13 amino acids. The germline V and J ends were trimmed by 7 bases and 3 bases, with 13 bases remaining between them. Germline V CDR1 and CDR2: SNHLY, FYNNEI. CDR3 protein: CASILRPRYEQYF. The CDR3 DNA reads as TGTGCCAGCATATTACGGCCGCGCTACGAGCAGTACTTC.

This clonotype was observed at least ten times. V gene TRBV29-1 combines with J gene TRBJ2-1; 12 positions agree with TRBD2. Germline V gene lookup returns CDR1 SQVTM and CDR2 ANQGSEA. The junction had 8 bases not matched to a gene; V was cut back by 6 bases and J by 5 bases. The CDR3 runs 15 residues. CDR3 bases: TGCAGCGTCGTTGGACTAGCGGGGTTAGACAATGAGCAGTTCTTC. Its translation is CSVVGLAGLDNEQFF.

Regarding this clonotype: Given a much more abundant clone one base away, this may be a read error. This chain uses TRBV29-1 with TRBJ2-1; TRBD2 aligns across 10 bases. Germline loops: CDR1 SQVTM, CDR2 ANQGSEA. The CDR3 has 15 amino acids. Written as DNA, the CDR3 is TGCACCGTACCTAGCGGGAGCAGCGCCTACAATGAGCAGTTCTTC. Protein: CTVPSGSSAYNEQFF.

In its sample, this clonotype was seen a few times. V gene TRBV3-1 combines with J gene TRBJ1-5; the D is unclear. There are 15 residues in the CDR3. The germline V and J ends were trimmed by 0 bases and 7 bases, with 13 bases remaining between them. The germline gives CDR1 LGHDT, CDR2 YNNKEL (reference sequence). This CDR3 is CASSQEAVPSQPQHF. The CDR3 DNA reads TGTGCCAGCAGCCAAGAAGCAGTCCCTAGCCAGCCCCAGCATTTT.

This clonotype was detected many times. The rearrangement joins TRBV11-2 to TRBJ1-5; no definite D call. V lost 2 bases and J 7 bases, leaving 12 bases between the germline ends. The germline gives CDR1 SGHAT, CDR2 FQNNGV. The CDR3 length is 14 residues. The CDR3 sequence is CASSLQQKTQPQHF. The CDR3 nucleotides read TGTGCCAGCAGCTTACAGCAAAAGACCCAGCCCCAGCATTTT.

With respect to this clonotype: A read error may be the cause here, since a much bigger clone is one base away. V is TRBV7-2 and J is TRBJ2-7, with D maybe TRBD1 (7 bases). The CDR3 sequence is 15 residues long. From germline, CDR1 is SGHTA and CDR2 FQGNSA. The V end was cut by 6 bases, the J end by 7 bases, with 22 bases between. The chain's CDR3 is CASRKSGGGLGEQYF. The CDR3 DNA follows: TGTGCCAGCAGAAAATCAGGGGGAGGCTTGGGGGAGCAGTACTTC.

This clonotype was picked up many times. The chain recombines TRBV13 with TRBJ2-1; 13 bases align to TRBD2. V lost 5 bases and J lost 7; bases outside the gene matches: 8. In germline, CDR1 is PRHDT, CDR2 FYEKMQ (reference sequence). The CDR3 length is 16 residues. The CDR3 coding sequence is TGTGCCAGCAGCCGACTACTAGCGGGGGGGCGAAATGAGCAGTTCTTC. Its protein is CASSRLLAGGRNEQFF.

This clonotype was detected ten times or more. The V call is TRBV20-1, the J call TRBJ2-7; 7 bases line up with TRBD2. Germline CDR1 reads DFQATT; CDR2 reads SNEGSKA (reference sequence). Germline trimming cut 5 bases from V and 2 bases from J; bases unmatched to any gene: 6. The CDR3 consists of 13 residues. The CDR3 DNA sequence: TGCAGTGCTCCCTGGGGGGGACCCTACGAGCAGTACTTC. Translated, it gives CSAPWGGPYEQYF.

V gene TRBV5-1 combines with J gene TRBJ2-1, with 9 bases identical to TRBD2. The CDR3 length is 16 residues. V trimming: 3 bases; J trimming: 5 bases; junction bases outside the gene matches: 9. Per the germline V gene, CDR1 is SGHRS and CDR2 is YFSETQ. This CDR3 is CASSYGTSLGHNEQFF. CDR3 bases: TGCGCCAGCAGCTACGGGACTAGCCTCGGCCACAATGAGCAGTTCTTC.

The genes are TRBV15 and TRBJ2-3; 11 nucleotides agree with TRBD2. CDR1 and CDR2 from the germline V gene are LNHNV and YYDKDF (reference sequence). V shed 1 base, J shed 6 bases, and the junction held 9 bases outside the gene matches. The CDR3 runs 17 residues. The CDR3 spells CATSRGRLAGFKDTQYF. The CDR3 nucleotides read TGTGCCACCAGCAGAGGCCGACTAGCGGGGTTTAAGGATACGCAGTATTTT.

The chain links TRBV7-2 to TRBJ2-7; D is unresolved. V lost 1 base to trimming and J lost 7 bases, with 14 bases between them. The germline CDR1 and CDR2 sequences are SGHTA and FQGNSA. The CDR3 contains 14 residues. CDR3 in DNA: TGTGCCAGCAGCTTAGTGTGGCCAGCGCGAGAGCAGTACTTC. Encoded protein: CASSLVWPAREQYF.

V gene TRBV12-3 or TRBV12-4 combines with J gene TRBJ2-7; 11 bases are shared with TRBD2. Trimming cost V 6 bases and J 3 bases; bases outside gene matches: 4. This CDR3 contains 14 residues. The CDR3 reads CASSSTSGIYEQYF. The CDR3 DNA sequence: TGTGCCAGCAGCTCGACTAGCGGGATCTACGAGCAGTACTTC.

For this clonotype: A read error may explain this, as a much larger clone is one base away. This chain connects TRBV29-1 to TRBJ1-2; D remains unclear. The V and J ends lost 8 bases and 0 bases respectively, with 16 bases between them. Germline assignment: CDR1 SQVTM and CDR2 ANQGSEA. The CDR3 is made up of 14 amino acids. CDR3 nucleotide sequence: TGCAGCATTGGTGAGACTTACTCTAACTATGGCTACACCTTC. Protein product: CSIGETYSNYGYTF. The full variable domain, in which reference TRBV29-1 and TRBJ1-2 provide the parts outside the CDR3, is SAVISQKPSRDICQRGTSLTIQCQVDSQVTMMFWYRQQPGQSLTLIATANQGSEATYESGFVIDKFPISRPNLTFSTLTVSNMSPEDSSIYLCSIGETYSNYGYTFGSGTRLTVV.

The J gene is TRBJ1-6, the V gene TRBV27, with a weak D call TRBD1 (6 bases). The CDR3 consists of 15 residues. Per germline, CDR1 MNHEY and CDR2 SMNVEV (reference sequence). V lost 3 bases, J lost 10 bases, and 16 bases lay in between. CDR3 loop: CASSFFGGDQSPLHF. In DNA form, the CDR3 reads TGTGCCAGCAGTTTCTTTGGGGGCGACCAGTCACCCCTCCACTTT.

The chain joins TRBV25-1 to TRBJ1-2; D may be TRBD1 (5 bases). Trimming cost V 1 base and J 2 bases, with 8 bases left between them. The CDR3 has 14 residues. The germline V gene has CDR1 MGHDK and CDR2 SYGVNS. DNA for the CDR3: TGTGCCAGCAGTGAATCGGGGGACAACTATGGCTACACCTTC. The encoded protein is CASSESGDNYGYTF.

There are many counts of this clonotype. The chain carries TRBV27 and TRBJ1-1; TRBD1 is a possible D gene (6 bases). The CDR3 loop spans 14 amino acids. The V end was cut by 3 bases, the J end by 1 base, with 9 bases between. The germline CDR1 and CDR2 sequences are MNHEY and SMNVEV (reference sequence). For the CDR3, the DNA is TGTGCCAGCAGTTTCCGGACAGCGAACACTGAAGCTTTCTTT. It yields the protein CASSFRTANTEAFF.

In this sample, this clonotype turned up many times. V is TRBV6-1 and J is TRBJ2-2; D is perhaps TRBD1 (6 bases). The CDR3 runs 15 residues. The V gene's germline CDR1 is MNHNS and CDR2 SASEGT. Trimming pared 3 bases from V and 5 bases from J, leaving 13 bases between. CDR3 region: CASSDRRGFTGELFF. The CDR3 coding sequence is TGTGCCAGCAGTGACCGAAGGGGGTTTACCGGGGAGCTGTTTTTT.

This clonotype was detected a few times. This rearrangement joins TRBV5-5 to TRBJ2-3, with D possibly TRBD2 on 6 matching bases. Germline assignment: CDR1 SGHKS and CDR2 YYEKEE (reference sequence). V gave up 4 bases and J gave up 2 bases, with 14 bases separating them. This CDR3 spans 15 amino acids. The CDR3 reads CASSPLGGTTDTQYF. The CDR3 DNA reads TGTGCCAGCAGCCCCCTTGGCGGGACCACAGATACGCAGTATTTT.

The sample holds many counts of this clonotype. The V call is TRBV27, the J call TRBJ2-3; D may match TRBD1 or TRBD2 (5 bases each). Germline lookup yields CDR1 MNHEY and CDR2 SMNVEV (reference sequence). The ends were cut back, 5 bases at V and 0 bases at J, with 9 bases in the middle. CDR3 length equals 14 residues. CDR3 nucleotides: TGTGCCAGCAGTCCCTGGGACAGCACAGATACGCAGTATTTT. This sequence encodes CASSPWDSTDTQYF.

At least ten counts were recorded for this clonotype. This rearrangement joins TRBV5-1 to TRBJ1-6, with D perhaps matching TRBD1 (5 bases). V was trimmed by 5 bases and J by 10 bases, leaving 19 bases between them. CDR1 is SGHRS and CDR2 is YFSETQ in the germline V gene. The CDR3 sequence is 15 residues long. CDR3 amino acids: CASRNTYRDPSPLHF. CDR3 DNA: TGCGCCAGCAGAAATACCTACCGGGACCCATCACCCCTCCACTTT.

This clonotype was picked up many times. This chain's CDR3 is CASSRTTVDRGIYNEQFF. The CDR3 nucleotides are TGTGCCAGCAGCCGAACGACGGTAGACAGGGGGATATACAATGAGCAGTTCTTC. The gene calls are TRBV11-1 and TRBJ2-1; 9 nucleotides match TRBD1. V lost 5 bases to trimming and J lost 4 bases; unmatched junction nucleotides: 15. Germline V gene sequence: CDR1 SGHAT, CDR2 FQDESV (reference sequence). There are 18 residues in the CDR3.

The chain carries TRBV28 and TRBJ2-7; TRBD1 is a possible D gene (6 bases). V gave up 6 bases and J gave up 3 bases, with 12 bases separating them. Germline lookup yields CDR1 MDHEN and CDR2 SYDVKM. This CDR3 is 13 amino acids long. CDR3 DNA sequence: TGTGCCAGCAGATTAACAGGGATCTACGAGCAGTACTTC. Protein: CASRLTGIYEQYF.

This clonotype turned up a few times. The V call is TRBV20-1, the J call TRBJ2-7; 7 nucleotides match TRBD1. V lost 7 bases to trimming and J lost 0 bases; unmatched junction nucleotides: 12. Per the germline V gene, CDR1 is DFQATT and CDR2 is SNEGSKA (reference sequence). The CDR3 extends over 15 amino acids. Written as DNA, the CDR3 is TGCAGTGTCACAACAGGGACAGAACTCTCCTACGAGCAGTACTTC. This codes for CSVTTGTELSYEQYF.

Many counts were recorded for this clonotype. The chain couples TRBV20-1 to TRBJ2-7, with 7 nucleotides matching TRBD2. CDR3 size: 15 residues. Germline V gene lookup returns CDR1 DFQATT and CDR2 SNEGSKA (reference sequence). Trimming removed 6 bases from V and 2 bases from J; junction bases left unmatched: 13. The CDR3 is CSANNPASGPYEQYF. CDR3 nucleotide sequence: TGCAGTGCCAACAACCCGGCTAGCGGCCCCTACGAGCAGTACTTC.